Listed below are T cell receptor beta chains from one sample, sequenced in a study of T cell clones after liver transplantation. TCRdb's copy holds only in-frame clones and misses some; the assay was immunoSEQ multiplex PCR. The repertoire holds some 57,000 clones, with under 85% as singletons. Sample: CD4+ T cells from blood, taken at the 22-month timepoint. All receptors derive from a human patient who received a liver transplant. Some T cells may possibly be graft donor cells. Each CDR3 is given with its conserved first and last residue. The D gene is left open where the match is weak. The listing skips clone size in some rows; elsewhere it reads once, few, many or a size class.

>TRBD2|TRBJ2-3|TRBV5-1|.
CASSLEIAGSDTQYF
TGCGCCAGCAGCTTGGAAATAGCGGGGTCTGATACGCAGTATTTT
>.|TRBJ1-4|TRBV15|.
CATSSSIFSGAPNEKLFF
TGTGCCACCAGCTCATCAATTTTTTCAGGGGCCCCTAATGAAAAACTGTTTTTT
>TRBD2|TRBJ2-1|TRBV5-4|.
CASRLGLANEQFF
TGTGCCAGCAGATTGGGACTAGCGAATGAGCAGTTCTTC
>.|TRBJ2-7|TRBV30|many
CRHYEQYF
TGTCGCCACTACGAGCAGTACTTC
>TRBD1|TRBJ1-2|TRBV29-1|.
CSVEDLGQGGYGYTF
TGCAGCGTTGAAGACCTCGGACAGGGGGGCTATGGCTACACCTTC
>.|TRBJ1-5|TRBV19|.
CAIGRTDQPQHF
TGTGCCATTGGACGGACGGATCAGCCCCAGCATTTT
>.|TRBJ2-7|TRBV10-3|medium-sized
CAISAIGLQGEQYF
TGTGCCATCAGCGCGATTGGGCTTCAGGGCGAGCAGTACTTC
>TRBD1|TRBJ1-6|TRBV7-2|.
CASSLEQGRSPLHF
TGTGCCAGCAGCTTAGAACAGGGGAGGTCACCCCTCCACTTT
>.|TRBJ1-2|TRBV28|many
CASSLGAGNYGYTF
TGTGCCAGCAGTTTAGGCGCAGGAAACTATGGCTACACCTTC
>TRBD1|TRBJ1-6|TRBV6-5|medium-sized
CASSWGQEGSPLHF
TGTGCCAGCAGTTGGGGACAGGAGGGTTCACCCCTCCACTTT
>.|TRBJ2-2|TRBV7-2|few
CASSLRTGRANTGELFF
TGTGCCAGCAGCTTACGTACGGGGCGTGCGAACACCGGGGAGCTGTTTTTT
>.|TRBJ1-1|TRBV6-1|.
CASTARPTEAFF
TGTGCCAGCACTGCCAGGCCCACTGAAGCTTTCTTT
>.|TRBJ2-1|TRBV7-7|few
CASSLSADNEQFF
TGTGCCAGCAGCTTAAGTGCAGACAATGAGCAGTTCTTC
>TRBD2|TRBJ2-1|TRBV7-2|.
CASSLEGLAGGQGRNEQFF
TGTGCCAGCAGCTTAGAGGGGCTAGCGGGGGGCCAGGGGAGGAATGAGCAGTTCTTC
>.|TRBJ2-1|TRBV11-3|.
CASSLVDLGGDGEQFF
TGTGCCAGCAGCTTAGTAGATCTAGGAGGGGATGGTGAGCAGTTCTTC
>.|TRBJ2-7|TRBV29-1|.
CSVTLSTGFSEQYF
TGCAGCGTAACATTATCCACAGGGTTTTCCGAGCAGTACTTC
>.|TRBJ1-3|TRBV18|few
CASSPPGLSGNTIYF
TGTGCCAGCTCACCACCCGGCCTCTCTGGAAACACCATATATTTT
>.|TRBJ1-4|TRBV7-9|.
CASSLGGGENEKLFF
TGTGCCAGCAGCTTAGGGGGCGGAGAGAATGAAAAACTGTTTTTT
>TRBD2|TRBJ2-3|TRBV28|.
CASGSGGAGDTQYF
TGTGCCAGTGGGAGCGGGGGGGCAGGGGATACGCAGTATTTT
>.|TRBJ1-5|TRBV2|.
CASSETTRSDQPQHF
TGTGCCAGCAGTGAAACTACGCGGAGCGATCAGCCCCAGCATTTT
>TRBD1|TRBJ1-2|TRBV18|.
CASSHGTGGNYGYTF
TGTGCCAGCTCCCACGGGACAGGGGGAAACTATGGCTACACCTTC
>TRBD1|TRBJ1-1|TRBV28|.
CASSFSRRDRSTEAFF
TGTGCCAGCAGTTTCTCTCGACGGGACAGAAGCACTGAAGCTTTCTTT
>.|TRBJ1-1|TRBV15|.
CATSRDPWDTTQAFF
TGTGCCACCAGCAGAGATCCGTGGGACACAACCCAAGCTTTCTTT
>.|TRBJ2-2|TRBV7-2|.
CASSLDNTGELFF
TGTGCCAGCAGCTTAGATAACACCGGGGAGCTGTTTTTT
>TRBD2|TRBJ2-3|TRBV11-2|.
CASSTKGGRGDTQYF
TGTGCCAGCAGCACCAAGGGCGGGAGGGGAGATACGCAGTATTTT
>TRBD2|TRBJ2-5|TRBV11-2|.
CASRYQRGLQETQYF
TGTGCCAGCAGATATCAGCGGGGTCTGCAGGAGACCCAGTACTTC
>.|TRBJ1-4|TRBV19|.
CASSISRVDEKLFF
TGTGCCAGTAGTATCTCAAGGGTGGATGAAAAACTGTTTTTT
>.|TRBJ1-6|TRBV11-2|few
CASSLNLNSPLHF
TGTGCCAGCAGCTTAAACCTTAATTCACCCCTCCACTTT
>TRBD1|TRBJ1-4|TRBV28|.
CASRGGTGPNEKLFF
TGTGCCAGCAGGGGGGGGACAGGGCCTAATGAAAAACTGTTTTTT
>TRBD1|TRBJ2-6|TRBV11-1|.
CASSFSGGSGANVLTF
TGTGCCAGCAGCTTTTCAGGGGGCTCTGGGGCCAACGTCCTGACTTTC
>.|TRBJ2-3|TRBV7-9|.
CASSADSFLDTQYF
TGTGCCAGCAGCGCGGACAGTTTCCTAGATACGCAGTATTTT
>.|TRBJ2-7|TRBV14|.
CASSQDTGRSYEQYF
TGTGCCAGCAGCCAAGATACAGGGAGGTCCTACGAGCAGTACTTC
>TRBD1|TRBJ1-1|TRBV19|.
CASSRQGDTEAFF
TGTGCCAGTAGTCGACAGGGAGACACTGAAGCTTTCTTT
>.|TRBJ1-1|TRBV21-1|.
CASSGGVFSWVWNTEAFF
TGTGCCAGCAGCGGAGGTGTATTTTCTTGGGTATGGAACACTGAAGCTTTCTTT
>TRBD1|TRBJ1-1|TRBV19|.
CASSIVGQGNTEAFF
TGTGCCAGTAGTATAGTGGGACAGGGGAACACTGAAGCTTTCTTT
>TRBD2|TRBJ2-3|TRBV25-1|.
CASSEYAGGTDTQYF
TGTGCCAGCAGTGAATATGCGGGAGGCACAGATACGCAGTATTTT
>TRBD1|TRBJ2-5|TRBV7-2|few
CASSPSTRRGTETQYF
TGTGCCAGCAGCCCCTCCACGCGCAGGGGGACAGAGACCCAGTACTTC